Ten or more counts support the clone carrying this TCR beta chain. This entry belongs to a study of T cells in Graves' hyperthyroidism and ophthalmopathy. Amplification yielded TCR beta CDR3 regions, with RNA transcripts as the source. The HTBI primer set was used in a first-round RT-PCR of the TCR CDR3. TCRdb analysed the multiplex PCR reads with MiXCR anew, one entry per CDR3 protein. The table has about 640,000 distinct CDR3 sequences, around 20% seen once; the top ten hold approximately 30%. Source material: blood. This sequence originates from a man aged 25-45 years with Graves' ophthalmopathy.

The CDR3 sequence: CASSLGARDYEQYF. The CDR3, as DNA: TGTGCCAGCAGCTTAGGGGCCAGAGACTACGAGCAGTACTTC. The V and J genes are TRBV11-3 and TRBJ2-7; D gene unclear. From germline, CDR1 is SGHNT and CDR2 YENEEA. The CDR3 is 14 amino acids. V dropped 1 base and J dropped 3 bases, with 10 bases sitting between them.